The 11 T cell receptor beta chains below were found in one sample sequenced in a study of blood T cell repertoires in COVID-19. Repertoires were generated with immunoSEQ multiplex PCR, while TCRdb's copy carries only in-frame clones and drops some. The sample lists 150,000 to 200,000 clones; roughly 84% were seen once. Sequencing was performed on PBMCs or T cells enriched from blood (not recorded which). Every receptor here comes from a woman in her sixties or seventies who had recovered from COVID-19.

CDR3 protein: CASSSLLGYTF. DNA of the CDR3: TGTGCCAGTAGTAGTCTGTTGGGCTACACCTTC. The chain has TRBV19 and TRBJ1-2, with no clear D. The germline V and J ends were trimmed by 4 bases and 8 bases, with 8 bases remaining between them. This CDR3 has 11 amino acids. Germline CDR1 reads LNHDA; CDR2 reads SQIVND (reference sequence). Looking up the rest from reference TRBV19 and TRBJ1-2 gives the full variable domain: DGGITQSPKYLFRKEGQNVTLSCEQNLNHDAMYWYRQDPGQGLRLIYYSQIVNDFQKGDIAEGYSVSREKKESFPLTVTSAQKNPTAFYLCASSSLLGYTFGSGTRLTVV.

The rearrangement joins TRBV3-1 (or the pseudogene TRBV3-2) to TRBJ2-7; possibly TRBD2 for D (5 bases). The CDR3 has 15 residues. V shed 2 bases and J shed 3 bases, with 14 bases lying between them. Germline assignment: CDR1 LGHDT and CDR2 YNNKEL (reference sequence). The CDR3 bases are TGTGCCAGCAGCCAACTAGCACAGACCCTCTACGAGCAGTACTTC. Amino acid sequence: CASSQLAQTLYEQYF.

This chain joins TRBV18 and TRBJ2-3; D is undetermined. The CDR3 has 13 residues. Germline V gives CDR1 KGHSH, CDR2 LQKENI. The V gene lost 2 bases and the J gene lost 4 bases, with 7 bases spanning the gap. CDR3 coding DNA: TGTGCCAGCTCACCAACGGTGTCAGATACGCAGTATTTT. Translated, it gives CASSPTVSDTQYF.

V is TRBV20-1 and J is TRBJ2-7; D call uncertain. The CDR3 loop spans 11 amino acids. Germline-derived CDR1 and CDR2 are DFQATT and SNEGSKA (reference sequence). Trimming stripped 3 bases from V and 4 bases from J, with 7 bases between. The CDR3 sequence: CSASLAYEQYF. In DNA, the CDR3 is TGCAGTGCTAGCCTGGCATACGAGCAGTACTTC.

This sequence joins TRBV5-6 and TRBJ2-7; TRBD2 matches at 7 bases. This CDR3 has 14 amino acids. Germline V lookup: CDR1 SGHDT, CDR2 YYEEEE. Losses at the gene ends were 2 bases for V and 2 bases for J; bases not matched to a gene: 4. The CDR3 loop reads CASSLAGRTYEQYF. The CDR3 nucleotides read TGTGCCAGCAGCTTAGCGGGGCGCACCTACGAGCAGTACTTC.

With respect to this clone: Other nucleotide sequences in the sample specify the same CDR3. J is TRBJ1-2 and V is TRBV14, with TRBD1 matching 8 bases. This CDR3 spans 14 amino acids. Trimming removed 1 base from V and 8 bases from J; junction bases left unmatched: 6. From germline, CDR1 is SGHDN and CDR2 FVKESK. The CDR3 DNA reads TGTGCCAGCAGCCAAGTCACAGGGGGGGACGGCTACACCTTC. This translates into CASSQVTGGDGYTF.

The J gene is TRBJ2-3, the V gene TRBV6-6; no clear D. The germline V and J ends were trimmed by 7 bases and 6 bases, with 8 bases remaining between them. Germline CDR1 is MNHNY and CDR2 is SVGAGI (reference sequence). The CDR3 has 11 amino acids. The CDR3 here is CASTERDTQYF. The CDR3 nucleotides read TGTGCCAGCACAGAGCGTGATACGCAGTATTTT.

The J gene is TRBJ2-7, the V gene TRBV9, with D tentatively TRBD2 (6 bases). The CDR3 covers 14 residues. Germline V gene lookup returns CDR1 SGDLS and CDR2 YYNGEE. V lost 2 bases and J lost 7, with 16 bases in between. CDR3 sequence (DNA): TGTGCCAGCAGCGTTTTGCGGGATACCTTGGAGCAGTACTTC. This gives the protein CASSVLRDTLEQYF.

Worth noting for this clone: The junction does not match germline at one end; this may be a read error. Other DNA sequences in the sample encode the same CDR3. The chain links TRBV27 to TRBJ1-2; tentatively, D is TRBD1 (5 bases). The CDR3 is 15 amino acids. Germline CDR1 is MNHEY and CDR2 is SMNVEV (reference sequence). The CDR3 spells CASSLSQGMRYGYTF. The CDR3 bases are TGTGCCAGCAGTTTATCGCAGGGTATGAGGTATGGCTACACCTTT.

J is TRBJ1-1 and V is TRBV7-2; 8 nucleotides agree with TRBD1. CDR1 and CDR2 (germline): SGHTA, FQGNSA. The CDR3 is made up of 16 amino acids. Trimming at V came to 3 bases and at J to 0 bases, leaving 6 bases not matched to a gene. The CDR3 region is CASSFSGGRMNTEAFF. The CDR3, as DNA: TGTGCCAGCAGCTTCTCAGGGGGCAGGATGAACACTGAAGCTTTCTTT.

The J gene is TRBJ1-5, the V gene TRBV6-1; D is unresolved. V was trimmed by 4 bases and J by 0 bases, leaving 13 bases between them. This CDR3 has 16 residues. Germline lookup yields CDR1 MNHNS and CDR2 SASEGT. The CDR3 is CASSGQNPYSNQPQHF. CDR3 coding DNA: TGTGCCAGCAGTGGGCAGAACCCTTATAGCAATCAGCCCCAGCATTTT.